This TCR beta chain appears in the sequencing data of a study of blood T cell repertoires in COVID-19. Across the whole study: Material from acute and convalescent COVID-19 was sourced from the United States, Italy and Spain. Sources were T cells, B-cell-depleted T cells, or PBMCs; the material itself was cDNA or gDNA.

As processed by the authors: Nucleated cell number was recorded as an estimate derived from reference gene primer amplification. Profiled with immunoSEQ multiplex PCR; TCRdb holds only in-frame clones, not every one. The V and J calls and clone size come from that table; D and trimming were worked out from the DNA. The sample includes some 75,000 clones, around 88% of them seen just once. The CDR3 length is 15 residues. Trimming stripped 1 base from V and 5 bases from J, with 12 bases between. Germline loops: CDR1 SNHLY, CDR2 FYNNEI. This chain uses TRBV2 with TRBJ2-1; the D gene is possibly TRBD1 (6 bases). The TCR originated in a man aged 60 to 69 with acute or convalescent COVID-19. The sequenced sample consisted of peripheral blood. CDR3 DNA sequence: TGTGCCAGCAGTGAAGGGCAGGGGAGCCACAATGAGCAGTTCTTC. Translating it yields CASSEGQGSHNEQFF. Filled out from reference TRBV2 and TRBJ2-1, the complete variable domain reads EPEVTQTPSHQVTQMGQEVILRCVPISNHLYFYWYRQILGQKVEFLVSFYNNEISEKSEIFDDQFSVERPDGSNFTLKIRSTKLEDSAMYFCASSEGQGSHNEQFFGPGTRLTVL.